The clone carrying this TCR beta chain is termed medium-sized. The sample belongs to a study of tumor-infiltrating lymphocytes in oesophageal squamous cell carcinoma. In germline, CDR1 is SGHTA, CDR2 FQGNSA. Trimming left V 2 bases short and J 6 bases short, with 13 bases between. The CDR3 consists of 14 residues. MiXCR was run by TCRdb on the PCR reads, yielding one entry per CDR3 protein. This table has almost 20,000 distinct CDR3 sequences, about two fifths appearing once. The chain carries TRBV7-2 and TRBJ2-5, with D possibly being TRBD2 (6 bases). The sample comprised blood. The receptor comes from a male donor with esophageal squamous cell carcinoma. The DNA for the CDR3 is TGTGCCAGCAGCTTAAAAGCCGGGAGTCAGACCCAGTACTTC. It is translated as CASSLKAGSQTQYF.